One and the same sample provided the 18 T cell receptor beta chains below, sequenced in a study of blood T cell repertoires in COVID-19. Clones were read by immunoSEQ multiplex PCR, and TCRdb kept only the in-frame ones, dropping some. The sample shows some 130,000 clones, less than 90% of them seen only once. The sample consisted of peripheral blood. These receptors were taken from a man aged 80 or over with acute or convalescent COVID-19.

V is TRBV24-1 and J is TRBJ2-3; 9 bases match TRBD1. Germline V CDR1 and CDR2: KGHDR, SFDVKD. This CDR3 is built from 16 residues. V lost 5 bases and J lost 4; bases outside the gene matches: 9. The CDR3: CATSGHDRGKADTQYF. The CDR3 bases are TGTGCCACCAGTGGACACGACAGGGGGAAAGCAGATACGCAGTATTTT.

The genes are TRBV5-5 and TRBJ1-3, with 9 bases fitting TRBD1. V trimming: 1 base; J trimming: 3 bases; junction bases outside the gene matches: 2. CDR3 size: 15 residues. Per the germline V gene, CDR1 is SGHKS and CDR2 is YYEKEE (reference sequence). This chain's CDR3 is CASSLTGGSGNTIYF. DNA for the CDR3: TGTGCCAGCAGCTTGACAGGGGGCAGTGGAAACACCATATATTTT. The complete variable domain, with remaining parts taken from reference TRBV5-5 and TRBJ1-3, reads DAGVTQSPTHLIKTRGQQVTLRCSPISGHKSVSWYQQVLGQGPQFIFQYYEKEERGRGNFPDRFSARQFPNYSSELNVNALLLGDSALYLCASSLTGGSGNTIYFGEGSWLTVV.

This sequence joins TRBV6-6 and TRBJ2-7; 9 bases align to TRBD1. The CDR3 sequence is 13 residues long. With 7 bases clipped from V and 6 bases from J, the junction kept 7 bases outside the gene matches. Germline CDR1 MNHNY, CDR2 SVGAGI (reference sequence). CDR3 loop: CASKRDRVSEQYF. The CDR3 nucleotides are TGTGCCAGCAAAAGGGACAGGGTCTCCGAGCAGTACTTC.

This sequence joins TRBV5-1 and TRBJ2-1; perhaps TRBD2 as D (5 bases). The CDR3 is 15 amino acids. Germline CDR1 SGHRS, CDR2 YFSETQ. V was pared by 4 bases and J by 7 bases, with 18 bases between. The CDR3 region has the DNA TGCGCCAGCAGCCCCCCCTGGGGAGCAGCGAATGAGCAGTTCTTC. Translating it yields CASSPPWGAANEQFF.

CDR3 in DNA: TGTGCCAGTAGTATTGGTCAGTACACCGGGGAGCTGTTTTTT. Protein sequence: CASSIGQYTGELFF. The gene calls are TRBV19 and TRBJ2-2; D call uncertain. The CDR3 consists of 14 residues. V lost 3 bases to trimming and J lost 3 bases, with 8 bases between them. Germline-derived CDR1 and CDR2 are LNHDA and SQIVND (reference sequence).

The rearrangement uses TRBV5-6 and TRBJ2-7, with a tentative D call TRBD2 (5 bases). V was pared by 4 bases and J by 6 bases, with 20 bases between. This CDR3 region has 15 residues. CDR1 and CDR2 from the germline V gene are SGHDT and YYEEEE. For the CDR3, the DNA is TGTGCCAGCAGCGGACCACTCTGGAAAGGACTCGAGCAGTACTTC. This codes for CASSGPLWKGLEQYF.

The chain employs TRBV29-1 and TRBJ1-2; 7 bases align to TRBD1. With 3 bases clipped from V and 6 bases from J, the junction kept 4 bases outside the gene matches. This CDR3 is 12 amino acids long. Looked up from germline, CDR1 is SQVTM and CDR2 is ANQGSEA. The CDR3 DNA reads TGCAGCGTTGATCACACAGGGGATGGCTACACCTTC. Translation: CSVDHTGDGYTF.

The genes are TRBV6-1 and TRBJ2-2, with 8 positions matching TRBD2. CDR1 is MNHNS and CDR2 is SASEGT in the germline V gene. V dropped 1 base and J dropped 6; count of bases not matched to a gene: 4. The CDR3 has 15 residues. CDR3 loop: CASSEVGSGAGELFF. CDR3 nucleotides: TGTGCCAGCAGTGAAGTCGGTAGCGGGGCCGGGGAGCTGTTTTTT.

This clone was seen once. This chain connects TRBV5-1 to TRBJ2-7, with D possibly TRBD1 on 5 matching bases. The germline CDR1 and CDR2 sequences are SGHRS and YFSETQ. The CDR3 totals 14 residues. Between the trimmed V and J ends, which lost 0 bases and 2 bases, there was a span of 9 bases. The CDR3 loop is CASSLEGPTYEQYF. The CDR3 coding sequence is TGCGCCAGCAGCTTGGAGGGGCCTACCTACGAGCAGTACTTC.

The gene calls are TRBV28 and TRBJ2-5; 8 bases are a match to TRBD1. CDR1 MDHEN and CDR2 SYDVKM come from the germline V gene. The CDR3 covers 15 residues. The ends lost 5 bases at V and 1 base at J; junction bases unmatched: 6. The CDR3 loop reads CASSLIGQGQETQYF. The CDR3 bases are TGTGCCAGCAGTCTAATAGGACAGGGCCAAGAGACCCAGTACTTC.

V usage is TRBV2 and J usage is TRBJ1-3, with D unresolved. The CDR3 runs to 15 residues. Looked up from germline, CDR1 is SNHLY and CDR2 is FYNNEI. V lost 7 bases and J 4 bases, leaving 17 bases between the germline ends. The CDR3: CASTPSRQRGNTIYF. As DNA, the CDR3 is TGTGCCAGCACCCCGTCGAGGCAGAGAGGAAACACCATATATTTT.

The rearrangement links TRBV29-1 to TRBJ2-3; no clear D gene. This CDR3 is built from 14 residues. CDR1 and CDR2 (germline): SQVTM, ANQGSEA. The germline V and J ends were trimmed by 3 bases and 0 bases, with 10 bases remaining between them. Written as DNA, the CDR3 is TGCAGCGTTGAGACATTTGCTAGCACAGATACGCAGTATTTT. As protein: CSVETFASTDTQYF.

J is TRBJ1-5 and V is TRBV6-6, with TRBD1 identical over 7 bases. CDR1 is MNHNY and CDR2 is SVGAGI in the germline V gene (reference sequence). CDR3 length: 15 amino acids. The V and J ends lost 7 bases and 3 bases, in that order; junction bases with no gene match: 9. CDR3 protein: CASTEGQSLNQPQHF. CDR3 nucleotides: TGTGCCAGCACCGAGGGACAGTCCCTCAATCAGCCCCAGCATTTT.

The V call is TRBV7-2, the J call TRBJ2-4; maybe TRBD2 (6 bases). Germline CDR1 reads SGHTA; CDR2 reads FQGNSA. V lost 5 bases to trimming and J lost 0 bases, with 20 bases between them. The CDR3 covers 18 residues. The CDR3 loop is CASSAIRRVREAKNIQYF. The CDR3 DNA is TGTGCCAGCAGCGCAATAAGGAGGGTCAGAGAAGCCAAAAACATTCAGTACTTC.

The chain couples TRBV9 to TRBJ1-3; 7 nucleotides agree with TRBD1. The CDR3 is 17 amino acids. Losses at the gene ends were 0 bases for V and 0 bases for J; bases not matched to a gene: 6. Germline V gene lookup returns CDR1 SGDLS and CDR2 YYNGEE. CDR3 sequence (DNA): TGTGCCAGCAGCGTAGCCCCTGGGACAGCCTCTGGAAACACCATATATTTT. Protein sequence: CASSVAPGTASGNTIYF.

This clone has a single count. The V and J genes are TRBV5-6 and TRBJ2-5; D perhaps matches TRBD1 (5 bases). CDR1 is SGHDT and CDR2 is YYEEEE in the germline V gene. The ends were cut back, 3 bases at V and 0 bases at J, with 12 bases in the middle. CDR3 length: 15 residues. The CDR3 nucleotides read TGTGCCAGCAGCTCGTGGACACGGAACCAAGAGACCCAGTACTTC. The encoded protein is CASSSWTRNQETQYF.

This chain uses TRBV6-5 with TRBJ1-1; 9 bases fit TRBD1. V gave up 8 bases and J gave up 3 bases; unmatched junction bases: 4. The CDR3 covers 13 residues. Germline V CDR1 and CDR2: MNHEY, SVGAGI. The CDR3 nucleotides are TGTGCCAGCGGGACAGGGCCCTACACTGAAGCTTTCTTT. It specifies CASGTGPYTEAFF.

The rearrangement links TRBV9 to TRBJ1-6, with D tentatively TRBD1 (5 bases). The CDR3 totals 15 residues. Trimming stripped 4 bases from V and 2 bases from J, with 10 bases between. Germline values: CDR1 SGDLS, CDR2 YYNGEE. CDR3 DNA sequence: TGTGCCAGCAGCTCGGGGGGGACCTATAATTCACCCCTCCACTTT. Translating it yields CASSSGGTYNSPLHF.